This TCR beta chain was retrieved from a study of identical twins. Whole-study findings and limits: Low generation-probability sequences were in excess among twin-shared out-of-frame alpha sequences.

Remarks on this clonotype: Its antigen is unknown.

TCRdb reprocessed the 5' RACE reads via MiXCR and lists one record per CDR3 protein. The top ten clones hold 13% of a sample with under 900,000 distinct CDR3 sequences, 15% to 20% of them seen once. This CDR3 region has 15 residues. Germline CDR1 is SEHNR and CDR2 is FQNEAQ (reference sequence). The germline V and J ends were trimmed by 6 bases and 5 bases, with 19 bases remaining between them. The same sample was also used in a study of T cells expressing NK-cell markers. That work states: The sorts in several experiments were restricted to alpha-beta TCR T cells by an anti-gamma-delta TCR antibody.

The sequence derives from a woman aged 18-35 years in good health. This chain uses TRBV7-9 with TRBJ2-5, with D possibly called TRBD1 or TRBD2 (5 bases each). Sequenced: PBMCs. The CDR3 bases are TGTGCCAGCAGAACCGACGAGGGGCTTTACGAGACCCAGTACTTC. Protein sequence: CASRTDEGLYETQYF.